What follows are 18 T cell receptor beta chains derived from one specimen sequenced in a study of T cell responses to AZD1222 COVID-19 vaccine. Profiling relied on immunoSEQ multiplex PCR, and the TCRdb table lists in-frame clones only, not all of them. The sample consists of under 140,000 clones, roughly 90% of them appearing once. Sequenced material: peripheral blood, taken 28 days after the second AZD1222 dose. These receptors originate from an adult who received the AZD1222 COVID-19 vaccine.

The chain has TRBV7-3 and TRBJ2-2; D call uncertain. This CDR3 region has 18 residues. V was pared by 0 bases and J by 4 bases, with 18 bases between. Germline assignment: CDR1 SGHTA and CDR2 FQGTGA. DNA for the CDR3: TGTGCCAGCAGCTTAACCCCTAATCAGATGGGGTTCACCGGGGAGCTGTTTTTT. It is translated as CASSLTPNQMGFTGELFF.

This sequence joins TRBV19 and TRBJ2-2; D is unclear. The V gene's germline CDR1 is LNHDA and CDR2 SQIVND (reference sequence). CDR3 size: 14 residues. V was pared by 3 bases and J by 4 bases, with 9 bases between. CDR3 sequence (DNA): TGTGCCAGTAGTATTCTGGGAACCACCGGGGAGCTGTTTTTT. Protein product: CASSILGTTGELFF.

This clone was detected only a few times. The CDR3 loop is CASSPDRGGNSPLHF. DNA for the CDR3: TGTGCCAGCTCACCAGACAGGGGAGGAAATTCACCCCTCCACTTT. The chain has TRBV18 and TRBJ1-6; 8 bases are shared with TRBD1. CDR3 length: 15 amino acids. CDR1 KGHSH and CDR2 LQKENI come from the germline V gene. Germline trimming cut 2 bases from V and 7 bases from J; bases unmatched to any gene: 4.

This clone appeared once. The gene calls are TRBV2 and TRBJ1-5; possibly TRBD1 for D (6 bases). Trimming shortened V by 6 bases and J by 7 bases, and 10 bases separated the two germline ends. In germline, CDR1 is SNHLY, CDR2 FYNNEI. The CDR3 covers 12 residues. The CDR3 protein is CASSTGYQPQHF. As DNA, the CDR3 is TGTGCCAGCAGCACAGGGTACCAGCCCCAGCATTTT.

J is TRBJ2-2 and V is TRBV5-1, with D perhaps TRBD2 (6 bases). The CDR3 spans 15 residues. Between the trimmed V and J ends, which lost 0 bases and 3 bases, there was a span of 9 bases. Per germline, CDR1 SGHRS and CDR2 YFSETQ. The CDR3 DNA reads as TGCGCCAGCAGCTTGGTTTGGGGGGACACCGGGGAGCTGTTTTTT. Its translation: CASSLVWGDTGELFF.

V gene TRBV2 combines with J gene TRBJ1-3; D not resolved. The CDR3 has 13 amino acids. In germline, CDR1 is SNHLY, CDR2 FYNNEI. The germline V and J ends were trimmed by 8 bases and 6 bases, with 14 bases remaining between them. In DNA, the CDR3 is TGTGCCAGCCTCTCGCAGTTAGAAAACACCATATATTTT. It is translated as CASLSQLENTIYF.

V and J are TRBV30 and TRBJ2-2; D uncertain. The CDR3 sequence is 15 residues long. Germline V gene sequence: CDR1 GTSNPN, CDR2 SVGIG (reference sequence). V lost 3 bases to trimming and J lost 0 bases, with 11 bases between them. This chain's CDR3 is CAWSPSPANTGELFF. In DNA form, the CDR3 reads TGTGCCTGGAGCCCCTCCCCCGCGAACACCGGGGAGCTGTTTTTT.

In nucleotides, the CDR3 is TGTGCCAGCTCACCGGAGAGCTCCTATAATTCACCCCTCCACTTT. Translation: CASSPESSYNSPLHF. The chain employs TRBV18 and TRBJ1-6; D unresolved. V was pared by 3 bases and J by 0 bases, with 6 bases between. CDR3 length: 15 residues. Germline V gene data show CDR1 as KGHSH and CDR2 as LQKENI.

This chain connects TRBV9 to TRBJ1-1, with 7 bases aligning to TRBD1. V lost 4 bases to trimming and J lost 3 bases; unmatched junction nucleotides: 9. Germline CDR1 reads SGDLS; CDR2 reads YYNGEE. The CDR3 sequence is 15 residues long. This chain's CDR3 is CASSYLTGVDTEAFF. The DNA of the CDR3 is TGTGCCAGCAGCTACTTAACAGGGGTCGACACTGAAGCTTTCTTT.

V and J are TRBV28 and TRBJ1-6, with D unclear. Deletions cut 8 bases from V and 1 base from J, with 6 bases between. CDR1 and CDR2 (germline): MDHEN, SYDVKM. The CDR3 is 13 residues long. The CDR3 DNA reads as TGTGCCAGCGAGCCATCCTATAATTCACCCCTCCACTTT. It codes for CASEPSYNSPLHF.

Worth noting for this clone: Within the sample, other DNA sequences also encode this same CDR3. This CDR3 reads CASSPGINTEAFF. As DNA, the CDR3 is TGTGCCAGCTCACCAGGGATAAACACTGAAGCTTTCTTT. This rearrangement joins TRBV18 to TRBJ1-1, with D uncertain. V lost 2 bases to trimming and J lost 2 bases, with 6 bases between them. Germline-derived CDR1 and CDR2 are KGHSH and LQKENI. This CDR3 has 13 amino acids.

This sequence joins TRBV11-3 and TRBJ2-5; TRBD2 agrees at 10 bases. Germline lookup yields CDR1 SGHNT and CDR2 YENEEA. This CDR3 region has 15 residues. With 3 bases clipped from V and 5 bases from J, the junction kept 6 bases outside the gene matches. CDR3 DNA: TGTGCCAGCAGCTTCCTACTAGCGGGGCTTGAGACCCAGTACTTC. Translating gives CASSFLLAGLETQYF.

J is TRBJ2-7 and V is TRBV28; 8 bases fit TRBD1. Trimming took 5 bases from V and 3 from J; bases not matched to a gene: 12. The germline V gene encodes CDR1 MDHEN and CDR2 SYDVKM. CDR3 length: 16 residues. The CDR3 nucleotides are TGTGCCAGCAGTATCCCCGGAGCAGGGGGCCACTACGAGCAGTACTTC. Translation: CASSIPGAGGHYEQYF. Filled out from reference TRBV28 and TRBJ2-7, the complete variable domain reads DVKVTQSSRYLVKRTGEKVFLECVQDMDHENMFWYRQDPGLGLRLIYFSYDVKMKEKGDIPEGYSVSREKKERFSLILESASTNQTSMYLCASSIPGAGGHYEQYFGPGTRLTVT.

CDR3 DNA: TGCGCCAGCAGCTACGGGACAGGGGGCAATCAGCCCCAGCATTTT. Its translation is CASSYGTGGNQPQHF. The genes are TRBV5-1 and TRBJ1-5; the match to TRBD1 covers 10 bases. The CDR3 loop spans 15 amino acids. V was clipped by 3 bases and J by 2 bases; unmatched bases: 2. From germline, CDR1 is SGHRS and CDR2 YFSETQ.

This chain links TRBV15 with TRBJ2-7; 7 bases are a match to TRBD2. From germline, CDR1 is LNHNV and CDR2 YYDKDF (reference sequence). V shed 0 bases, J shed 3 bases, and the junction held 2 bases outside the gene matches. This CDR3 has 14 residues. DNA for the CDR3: TGTGCCACCAGCAGAGATGGGAGGGGCTACGAGCAGTACTTC. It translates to CATSRDGRGYEQYF. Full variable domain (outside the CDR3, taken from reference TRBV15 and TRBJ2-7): DAMVIQNPRYQVTQFGKPVTLSCSQTLNHNVMYWYQQKSSQAPKLLFHYYDKDFNNEADTPDNFQSRRPNTSFCFLDIRSPGLGDTAMYLCATSRDGRGYEQYFGPGTRLTVT.

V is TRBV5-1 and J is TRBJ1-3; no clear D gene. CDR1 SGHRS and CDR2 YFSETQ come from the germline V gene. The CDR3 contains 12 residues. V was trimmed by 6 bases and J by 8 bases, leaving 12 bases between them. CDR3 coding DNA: TGCGCCAGCAATGGGAATGGGGACACCATATATTTT. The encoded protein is CASNGNGDTIYF.

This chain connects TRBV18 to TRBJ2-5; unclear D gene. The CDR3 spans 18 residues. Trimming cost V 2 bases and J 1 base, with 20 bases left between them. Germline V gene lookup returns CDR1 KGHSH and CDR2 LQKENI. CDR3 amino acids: CASSPTIPTRHAQETQYF. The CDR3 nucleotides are TGTGCCAGCTCACCAACAATCCCCACTCGACATGCCCAAGAGACCCAGTACTTC. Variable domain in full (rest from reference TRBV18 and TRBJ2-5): NAGVMQNPRHLVRRRGQEARLRCSPMKGHSHVYWYRQLPEEGLKFMVYLQKENIIDESGMPKERFSAEFPKEGPSILRIQQVVRGDSAAYFCASSPTIPTRHAQETQYFGPGTRLLVL.

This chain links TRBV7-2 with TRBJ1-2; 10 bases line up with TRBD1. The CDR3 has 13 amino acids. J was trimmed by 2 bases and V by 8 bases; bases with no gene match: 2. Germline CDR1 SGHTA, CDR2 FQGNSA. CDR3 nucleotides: TGTGCCAGCGGGACAGGGGAAAACTATGGCTACACCTTC. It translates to CASGTGENYGYTF.